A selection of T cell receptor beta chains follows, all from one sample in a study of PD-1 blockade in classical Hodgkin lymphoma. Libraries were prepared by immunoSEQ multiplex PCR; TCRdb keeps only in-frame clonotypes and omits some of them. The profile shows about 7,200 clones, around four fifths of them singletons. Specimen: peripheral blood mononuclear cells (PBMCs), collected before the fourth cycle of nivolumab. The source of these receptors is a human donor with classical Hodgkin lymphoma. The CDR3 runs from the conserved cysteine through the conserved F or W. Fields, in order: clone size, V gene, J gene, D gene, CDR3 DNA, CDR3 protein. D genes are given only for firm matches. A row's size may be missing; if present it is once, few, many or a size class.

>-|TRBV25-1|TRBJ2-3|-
TGTGCCAGCAGCCAAGACCGGGGGGCAAGGGATACGCAGTATTTT
CASSQDRGARDTQYF
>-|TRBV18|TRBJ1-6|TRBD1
TGTGCCAGCTCACCCGCAGGGGGCCCCATGGCTTCACCCCTCCACTTT
CASSPAGGPMASPLHF
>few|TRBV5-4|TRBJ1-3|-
TGTGCCAGCAGCTTGGTTGGGGGAGCTGGAAACACCATATATTTT
CASSLVGGAGNTIYF
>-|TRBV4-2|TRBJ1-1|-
TGTGCCAGCAGTTCGACAGTGAACACTGAAGCTTTCTTT
CASSSTVNTEAFF
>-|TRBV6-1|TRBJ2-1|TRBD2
TGTGCCAGCAGTGAATTCGGACTAGCCTCGACTGGCGATGAGCAGTTCTTC
CASSEFGLASTGDEQFF
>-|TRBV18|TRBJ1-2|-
TGTGCCAGCTCACCATTATTTGGAGACTACAATCCCTATGGCTACACCTTC
CASSPLFGDYNPYGYTF
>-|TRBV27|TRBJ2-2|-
TGTGCCAGCAAATTTTCAGGGTCCGGGGAGCTGTTTTTT
CASKFSGSGELFF
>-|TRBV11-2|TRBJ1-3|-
TGTGCCAGCAGCTTTTCCCGGCCCGAAAACACCATATATTTT
CASSFSRPENTIYF
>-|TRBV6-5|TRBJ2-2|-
TGTGCCAGCAGTCAGACAGTACTGAACACCGGGGAGCTGTTTTTT
CASSQTVLNTGELFF
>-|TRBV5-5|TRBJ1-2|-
TGTGCCAGCAGCCACCCATACGGACGGGGGGCGCGCTATGGCTACACCTTC
CASSHPYGRGARYGYTF
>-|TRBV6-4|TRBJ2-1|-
TGTGCCAGCAGTGGAGGCACATACAATGAGCAGTTCTTC
CASSGGTYNEQFF
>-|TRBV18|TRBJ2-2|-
TGTGCCAGCTCAGACAGCACCGGGGAGCTGTTTTTT
CASSDSTGELFF
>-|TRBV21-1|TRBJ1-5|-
TGTGCCAGCAGCAAAGTATCACAGACCCATCAGCCCCAGCATTTT
CASSKVSQTHQPQHF
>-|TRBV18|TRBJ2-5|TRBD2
TGTGCCAGCTCACCAGGACTAGCAGAGACCCAGTACTTC
CASSPGLAETQYF
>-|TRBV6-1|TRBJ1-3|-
TGTGCCAGTCCCGGAGCTACTCGAAACACCATATATTTT
CASPGATRNTIYF
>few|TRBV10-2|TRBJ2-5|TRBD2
TGCGCCAGCAGTCGTCGACTAGCGGGGGGGCAAGAGACCCAGTACTTC
CASSRRLAGGQETQYF
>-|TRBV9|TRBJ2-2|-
TGTGCCAGCAGCGTAGTAGGGGTGGGGGAGCTGTTTTTT
CASSVVGVGELFF
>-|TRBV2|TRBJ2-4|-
TGTGCCAGCAGTGAACAAGTCGGCATTCAGTACTTC
CASSEQVGIQYF
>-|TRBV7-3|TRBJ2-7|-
TGTGCCAGCAGCCCTCATGGAGGCAGGGGAGACGAGCAGTACTTC
CASSPHGGRGDEQYF
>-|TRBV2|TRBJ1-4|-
TGTGCCAGCAATGGACTAGGTCCGCTACTGTTTTTT
CASNGLGPLLFF
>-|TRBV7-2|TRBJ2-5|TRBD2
TGTGCCAGCAGCTTAGCGTTAGCGGGGGGGCAGGAGACCCAGTACTTC
CASSLALAGGQETQYF
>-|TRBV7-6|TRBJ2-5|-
TGTGCCAGCAGCTTTGGGACAATTTTTCAAGAGACCCAGTACTTC
CASSFGTIFQETQYF
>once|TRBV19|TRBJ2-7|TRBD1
TGTGCCAGTAGTAAACAGGGGCCCTCCTACGAGCAGTACTTC
CASSKQGPSYEQYF
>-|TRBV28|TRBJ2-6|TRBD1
TGTGCCAGCAGTTTGGTTTCCGGGACAGGGGGTGCTGGGGCCAACGTCCTGACTTTC
CASSLVSGTGGAGANVLTF